Listed here are 20 T cell receptor beta chains from one sample, sequenced in a study of shared clonotypes between healthy human individuals. TCRdb keeps only in-frame clones here, not all; method: immunoSEQ multiplex PCR. This table holds fewer than 550,000 clones, nearly 80% found once. The source material was PBMCs. The receptors here all came from a woman in her thirties or forties in good health. Some clones in this sample may be carry-over from other donors' samples.

The table lists this clone with a count of one. The rearrangement uses TRBV29-1 and TRBJ2-1; 8 bases match TRBD2. Germline lookup yields CDR1 SQVTM and CDR2 ANQGSEA. The CDR3 covers 13 residues. V was clipped by 4 bases and J by 9 bases; unmatched bases: 8. The CDR3 DNA reads TGCAGCGTTGGGACTAGCAGCTTAATTGAGCAGTTCTTC. It yields the protein CSVGTSSLIEQFF.

The chain recombines TRBV18 with TRBJ2-7, with 8 bases identical to TRBD2. The germline V gene has CDR1 KGHSH and CDR2 LQKENI. This CDR3 comprises 14 residues. The J segment lost 6 bases and the V segment lost 3 bases, leaving 7 bases of the junction unmatched. CDR3 protein: CASSPAPREGEQYF. As DNA, the CDR3 is TGTGCCAGCTCACCGGCTCCCCGGGAGGGCGAGCAGTACTTC.

This chain uses TRBV2 with TRBJ1-2; 9 nucleotides match TRBD1. The CDR3 is 15 amino acids. After removal of 5 bases from V and 4 bases from J, the junction contained 8 bases not matched to a gene. Germline V lookup: CDR1 SNHLY, CDR2 FYNNEI. The CDR3 bases are TGTGCCAGCAGTCGGGACAGGGCCGTAGGCTATGGCTACACCTTC. Translation gives CASSRDRAVGYGYTF.

This clone was counted only a few times. The V and J genes are TRBV7-9 and TRBJ1-1; D is uncertain. The CDR3 length is 14 residues. Trimming pared 6 bases from V and 5 bases from J, leaving 16 bases between. The germline V gene has CDR1 SEHNR and CDR2 FQNEAQ (reference sequence). The CDR3 nucleotides are TGTGCCAGCAGTTCGCGGGCAGGAATAACTGAAGCTTTCTTT. Translation: CASSSRAGITEAFF.

This chain uses TRBV29-1 with TRBJ2-2, with TRBD2 matching over 7 bases. Germline CDR1 is SQVTM and CDR2 is ANQGSEA. V lost 4 bases, J lost 8 bases, and 7 bases stayed unmatched. This CDR3 region has 13 residues. CDR3 amino acids: CSVGEGWGGELFF. CDR3 DNA sequence: TGCAGCGTTGGGGAGGGCTGGGGTGGGGAGCTGTTTTTT.

J is TRBJ2-2 and V is TRBV6-4, with D hard to call. CDR3 length: 15 amino acids. Germline V gene lookup returns CDR1 MRHNA and CDR2 SNTAGT. Trimming shortened V by 3 bases and J by 1 base, and 9 bases separated the two germline ends. The CDR3 DNA sequence: TGTGCCAGCAGTGAACAGACTGGGAACACCGGGGAGCTGTTTTTT. This codes for CASSEQTGNTGELFF.

Note on this clone: A read error is possible here, since a much larger clone lies one base away. The chain carries TRBV5-1 and TRBJ2-3; D is unclear. Germline CDR1 reads SGHRS; CDR2 reads YFSETQ. This CDR3 has 11 residues. V gave up 0 bases and J gave up 6 bases, with 2 bases separating them. CDR3 in amino acids: CASSLADTQYF. The CDR3 DNA sequence: TGCGCCAGCAGCTTGGCGGATACGCAGTATTTT.

The chain carries TRBV19 and TRBJ2-5, with TRBD1 matching over 11 bases. This CDR3 is built from 14 residues. Germline lookup yields CDR1 LNHDA and CDR2 SQIVND (reference sequence). J lost 7 bases, V lost 7 bases, and 8 bases had no gene match. This CDR3 reads CASKGTGGSLTQYF. The DNA for the CDR3 is TGTGCCAGTAAAGGGACAGGGGGAAGTTTGACCCAGTACTTC.

The gene calls are TRBV5-1 and TRBJ2-7; 11 nucleotides match TRBD1. Trimming removed 0 bases from V and 7 bases from J; junction bases left unmatched: 12. The germline V gene encodes CDR1 SGHRS and CDR2 YFSETQ. The CDR3 consists of 17 residues. The CDR3 bases are TGCGCCAGCAGCTTGGCCTTGGGGACAGGGGGGACGGGGGAGCAGTACTTC. Residues: CASSLALGTGGTGEQYF.

The chain joins TRBV18 to TRBJ2-3; the D is unclear. The CDR3 has 13 amino acids. Germline V gene sequence: CDR1 KGHSH, CDR2 LQKENI. V lost 5 bases and J 0 bases, leaving 6 bases between the germline ends. The DNA for the CDR3 is TGTGCCAGCTCATCATCTAGCACAGATACGCAGTATTTT. Its protein is CASSSSSTDTQYF.

The V call is TRBV29-1, the J call TRBJ1-1; unclear D gene. With 4 bases removed from V and 11 bases from J, the gap between germline ends came to 17 bases. Germline lookup yields CDR1 SQVTM and CDR2 ANQGSEA. The CDR3 covers 12 residues. Here the CDR3 DNA reads TGCAGCGTTGGCCCCGAGGCGGGGATGGCTTTCTTT. It encodes CSVGPEAGMAFF.

V usage is TRBV15 and J usage is TRBJ1-2; a weak D match, TRBD1 (6 bases). Germline V gene lookup returns CDR1 LNHNV and CDR2 YYDKDF (reference sequence). V shed 0 bases and J shed 4 bases, with 12 bases lying between them. The CDR3 has 15 amino acids. CDR3 nucleotides: TGTGCCACCAGCAGAGATGGGGACACCTCCTATGGCTACACCTTC. Residues: CATSRDGDTSYGYTF.

The chain employs TRBV28 and TRBJ1-4; D is unclear. V lost 5 bases and J 13 bases, leaving 11 bases between the germline ends. The CDR3 contains 11 residues. Germline CDR1 and CDR2: MDHEN and SYDVKM. Written as DNA, the CDR3 is TGTGCCAGCAGTATAAGACAATCACTGTTTTTT. Amino acid sequence: CASSIRQSLFF. The variable domain in full, completed from reference TRBV28 and TRBJ1-4, reads DVKVTQSSRYLVKRTGEKVFLECVQDMDHENMFWYRQDPGLGLRLIYFSYDVKMKEKGDIPEGYSVSREKKERFSLILESASTNQTSMYLCASSIRQSLFFGSGTQLSVL.

The V call is TRBV19, the J call TRBJ1-5; D gene uncertain. V dropped 9 bases and J dropped 4 bases, with 19 bases sitting between them. The CDR3 runs to 15 residues. The germline V gene has CDR1 LNHDA and CDR2 SQIVND (reference sequence). The CDR3 region is CASKYSIVGNQPQHF. The CDR3 DNA sequence: TGTGCCAGCAAGTATAGTATTGTGGGGAATCAGCCCCAGCATTTT.

The chain carries TRBV4-2 and TRBJ2-2; D gene unclear. The V end lost 0 bases, the J end lost 4 bases, and 0 bases lay between the germline ends. The germline V gene has CDR1 LGHNA and CDR2 YNFKEQ. The CDR3 has 12 residues. The CDR3 is CASSQDTGELFF. Written as DNA, the CDR3 is TGTGCCAGCAGCCAAGACACCGGGGAGCTGTTTTTT.

DNA for the CDR3: TGTGCCAGTAGTCCTAAGGACAGGGGGCTCATGAACACTGAAGCTTTCTTT. Amino acid sequence: CASSPKDRGLMNTEAFF. J is TRBJ1-1 and V is TRBV19; 11 nucleotides match TRBD1. The CDR3 runs to 17 residues. V shed 5 bases, J shed 0 bases, and the junction held 8 bases outside the gene matches. Germline V gene sequence: CDR1 LNHDA, CDR2 SQIVND (reference sequence).

This clone was observed a few times. The genes are TRBV29-1 and TRBJ2-7; D is undetermined. Germline V gives CDR1 SQVTM, CDR2 ANQGSEA. Trimming pared 4 bases from V and 5 bases from J, leaving 15 bases between. The CDR3 consists of 13 residues. Written as DNA, the CDR3 is TGCAGCGTTGTCATCCAGAGTGGCCACGAGCAGTACTTC. It specifies CSVVIQSGHEQYF.

This clone has a count of ten or more. The chain employs TRBV30 and TRBJ2-7; possible D gene TRBD2, 6 bases. V lost 4 bases and J lost 7, with 14 bases in between. This CDR3 region has 12 residues. Germline loops: CDR1 GTSNPN, CDR2 SVGIG (reference sequence). The CDR3 region is CAWNLLGGEQYF. CDR3 in DNA: TGTGCCTGGAACCTCCTGGGGGGAGAGCAGTACTTC.

This chain uses TRBV9 with TRBJ2-7; D call uncertain. CDR3 size: 15 residues. The germline gives CDR1 SGDLS, CDR2 YYNGEE. The V end was cut by 0 bases, the J end by 6 bases, with 16 bases between. The CDR3 is CASSVVAGISSEQYF. In nucleotides, the CDR3 is TGTGCCAGCAGCGTAGTGGCAGGCATTTCGTCCGAGCAGTACTTC.

V usage is TRBV28 and J usage is TRBJ2-3, with unresolved D. Looked up from germline, CDR1 is MDHEN and CDR2 is SYDVKM. Deletions cut 1 base from V and 6 bases from J, with 5 bases between. The CDR3 consists of 12 residues. The CDR3 reads CASSLYPDTQYF. The CDR3 coding sequence is TGTGCCAGCAGTTTATATCCCGATACGCAGTATTTT.